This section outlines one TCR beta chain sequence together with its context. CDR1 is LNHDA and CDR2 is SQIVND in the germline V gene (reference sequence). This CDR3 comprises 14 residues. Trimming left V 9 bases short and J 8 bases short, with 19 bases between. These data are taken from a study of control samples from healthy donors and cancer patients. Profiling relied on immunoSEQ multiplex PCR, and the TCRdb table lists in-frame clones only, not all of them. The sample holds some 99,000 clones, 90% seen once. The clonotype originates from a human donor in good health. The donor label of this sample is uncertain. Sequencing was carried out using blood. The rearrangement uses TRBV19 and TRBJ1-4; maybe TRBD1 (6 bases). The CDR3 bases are TGTGCCAGCGCCATGGGGTCCCAGGGGGAAAAACTGTTTTTT. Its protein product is CASAMGSQGEKLFF. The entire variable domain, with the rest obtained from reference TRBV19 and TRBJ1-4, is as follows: DGGITQSPKYLFRKEGQNVTLSCEQNLNHDAMYWYRQDPGQGLRLIYYSQIVNDFQKGDIAEGYSVSREKKESFPLTVTSAQKNPTAFYLCASAMGSQGEKLFFGSGTQLSVL.